The 5 T cell receptor beta chains below all came from one sample that was sequenced in a study of blood T cell repertoires in COVID-19. Using immunoSEQ multiplex PCR, the repertoire was profiled, and TCRdb retains in-frame clones only, with some absent. Here the sample spans 150,000 to 200,000 clones, around four fifths being singletons. The sequenced material came from peripheral blood. These receptors all stem from a woman in her 30s with acute or convalescent COVID-19.

This chain links TRBV7-3 with TRBJ2-2, with 9 bases matching TRBD1. The trim removed 5 bases at V and 4 bases at J, leaving 5 bases unmatched. The CDR3 runs to 15 residues. Per germline, CDR1 SGHTA and CDR2 FQGTGA. CDR3 bases: TGTGCCAGCAGCAACCCGGGACAGGGCACCGGGGAGCTGTTTTTT. Residues: CASSNPGQGTGELFF.

This CDR3 is CSVGTFMNTEAFF. The CDR3 region has the DNA TGCAGCGTTGGGACATTCATGAACACTGAAGCTTTCTTT. This rearrangement joins TRBV29-1 to TRBJ1-1, with D tentatively TRBD1 (5 bases). The CDR3 extends over 13 amino acids. Germline V gene sequence: CDR1 SQVTM, CDR2 ANQGSEA. The V and J ends lost 4 bases and 0 bases respectively, with 9 bases between them. Based on the CDR3 plus reference TRBV29-1 and TRBJ1-1, the full variable domain is SAVISQKPSRDICQRGTSLTIQCQVDSQVTMMFWYRQQPGQSLTLIATANQGSEATYESGFVIDKFPISRPNLTFSTLTVSNMSPEDSSIYLCSVGTFMNTEAFFGQGTRLTVV.

The gene calls are TRBV24-1 and TRBJ2-1; 8 bases align to TRBD1. V shed 4 bases and J 1 base; nucleotides not matched to a gene: 8. The germline V gene encodes CDR1 KGHDR and CDR2 SFDVKD. CDR3 size: 17 residues. DNA of the CDR3: TGTGCCACCAGTGACGCCTCAGGGGGCTCTTCCTACAATGAGCAGTTCTTC. This sequence encodes CATSDASGGSSYNEQFF.

This sequence joins TRBV7-9 and TRBJ2-5; 8 positions agree with TRBD1. The J segment lost 5 bases and the V segment lost 3 bases, leaving 8 bases of the junction unmatched. The CDR3 is 15 amino acids. The germline CDR1 and CDR2 sequences are SEHNR and FQNEAQ (reference sequence). Here the CDR3 reads CASSFLRGQDETQYF. Here the CDR3 DNA reads TGTGCCAGCAGCTTTCTCAGGGGGCAAGATGAGACCCAGTACTTC.

V is TRBV28 and J is TRBJ2-3, with D perhaps TRBD1 (6 bases). Germline-derived CDR1 and CDR2 are MDHEN and SYDVKM. V was clipped by 6 bases and J by 0 bases, with 10 bases between them. CDR3 size: 14 residues. The DNA of the CDR3 is TGTGCCAGCAGCGGGGACACTAGCACAGATACGCAGTATTTT. Its translation is CASSGDTSTDTQYF.